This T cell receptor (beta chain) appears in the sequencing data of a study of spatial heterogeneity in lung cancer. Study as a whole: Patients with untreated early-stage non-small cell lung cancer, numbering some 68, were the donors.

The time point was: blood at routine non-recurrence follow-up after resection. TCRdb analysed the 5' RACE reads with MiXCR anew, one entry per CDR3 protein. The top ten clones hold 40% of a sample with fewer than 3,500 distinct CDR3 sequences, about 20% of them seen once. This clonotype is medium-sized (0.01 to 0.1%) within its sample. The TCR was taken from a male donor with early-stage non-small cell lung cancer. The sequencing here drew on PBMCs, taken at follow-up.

The CDR3: CASRSGGLEQYF. The CDR3 DNA reads as TGTGCCAGCAGGAGTGGAGGCCTGGAGCAGTACTTC. The chain recombines TRBV27 with TRBJ2-7; D is possibly TRBD2 (5 bases). This CDR3 is built from 12 residues. Looked up from germline, CDR1 is MNHEY and CDR2 is SMNVEV (reference sequence). The V end lost 6 bases, the J end lost 7 bases, and 13 bases lay between the germline ends.